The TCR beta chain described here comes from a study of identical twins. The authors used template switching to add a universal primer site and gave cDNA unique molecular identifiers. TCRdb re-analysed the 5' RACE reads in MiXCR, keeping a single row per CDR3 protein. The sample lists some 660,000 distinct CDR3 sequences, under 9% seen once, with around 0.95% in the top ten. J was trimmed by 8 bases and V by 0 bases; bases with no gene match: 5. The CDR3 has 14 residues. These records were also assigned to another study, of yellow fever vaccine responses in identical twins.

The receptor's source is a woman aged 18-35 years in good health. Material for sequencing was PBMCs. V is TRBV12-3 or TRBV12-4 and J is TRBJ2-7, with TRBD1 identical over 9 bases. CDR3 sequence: CASSLAGQGPKQYF. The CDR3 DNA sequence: TGTGCCAGCAGTTTAGCGGGACAGGGCCCTAAGCAGTACTTC.